Below are 15 T cell receptor beta chains sequenced from a single sample in a study of shared clonotypes between healthy human individuals. Sequencing used immunoSEQ multiplex PCR; TCRdb keeps in-frame clones, though not all of them. The sample lists around 240,000 clones; over 50% were seen once. Sequenced: memory CD4+ T cells sorted from blood. Subset noted: CD45RA-negative fraction. These receptors originate from a man aged 25 to 40 in good health.

This clone showed up just a few times. The chain employs TRBV29-1 and TRBJ2-4; D ambiguous. The ends were cut back, 4 bases at V and 6 bases at J, with 13 bases in the middle. CDR3 length: 13 residues. Germline V gene lookup returns CDR1 SQVTM and CDR2 ANQGSEA. The CDR3 coding sequence is TGCAGCGTTGCTTTCGAAGGTGGAAACATTCAGTACTTC. Its protein is CSVAFEGGNIQYF.

This chain joins TRBV5-1 and TRBJ2-1; 8 bases are shared with TRBD2. CDR3 size: 15 residues. After removal of 3 bases from V and 2 bases from J, the junction contained 4 bases not matched to a gene. The germline V gene encodes CDR1 SGHRS and CDR2 YFSETQ. Here the CDR3 reads CASSYTSGTYNEQFF. CDR3 DNA: TGCGCCAGCAGCTACACTAGCGGAACCTACAATGAGCAGTTCTTC.

V gene TRBV9 combines with J gene TRBJ2-1, with TRBD2 identical over 9 bases. Germline-derived CDR1 and CDR2 are SGDLS and YYNGEE. V shed 2 bases and J 5 bases; nucleotides not matched to a gene: 20. This CDR3 region has 20 residues. In DNA form, the CDR3 reads TGTGCCAGCAGCGTGGGGGGTACAGGCCGCGCGGGAGGGCCAGACAATGAGCAGTTCTTC. As protein: CASSVGGTGRAGGPDNEQFF.

This chain uses TRBV2 with TRBJ1-2, with D possibly TRBD1 on 6 matching bases. V was cut by 5 bases and J by 0 bases, with 19 bases left in between. Germline V gives CDR1 SNHLY, CDR2 FYNNEI. The CDR3 spans 17 residues. This chain's CDR3 is CASSISWTGTPNYGYTF. CDR3 bases: TGTGCCAGCAGTATTTCCTGGACCGGGACACCTAACTATGGCTACACCTTC.

This clone appeared a few times. The same CDR3 also results from other DNA sequences found in this sample. This rearrangement joins TRBV18 to TRBJ2-5; D ambiguous. Trimming removed 3 bases from V and 5 bases from J, with 4 bases in between. CDR3 size: 11 residues. The germline V gene encodes CDR1 KGHSH and CDR2 LQKENI. The CDR3 sequence: CASSPRETQYF. CDR3 bases: TGTGCCAGCTCACCGAGGGAGACCCAGTACTTC.

V and J are TRBV13 and TRBJ2-4; D possibly corresponds to TRBD1 (7 bases). CDR3 length equals 14 residues. Germline V CDR1 and CDR2: PRHDT, FYEKMQ (reference sequence). The V end was cut by 5 bases, the J end by 4 bases, with 12 bases between. The CDR3 DNA is TGTGCCAGCAGCCCCTCAGGGGGGAAAAACATTCAGTACTTC. Its translation is CASSPSGGKNIQYF. The full variable domain, its missing parts supplied by reference TRBV13 and TRBJ2-4, is AAGVIQSPRHLIKEKRETATLKCYPIPRHDTVYWYQQGPGQDPQFLISFYEKMQSDKGSIPDRFSAQQFSDYHSELNMSSLELGDSALYFCASSPSGGKNIQYFGAGTRLSVL.

This clone was detected only a few times. The CDR3 DNA is TGTGCCAGCAGCTTAGGGATGGGAAACACCATATATTTT. Its protein product is CASSLGMGNTIYF. The gene calls are TRBV7-3 and TRBJ1-3; no firm D call. The CDR3 totals 13 residues. Germline V CDR1 and CDR2: SGHTA, FQGTGA. Between the trimmed V and J ends, which lost 2 bases and 4 bases, there was a span of 6 bases.

The rearrangement links TRBV7-9 to TRBJ1-1; no clear D. Trimming took 5 bases from V and 0 from J, leaving 16 bases between them. CDR3 size: 16 residues. Germline CDR1 reads SEHNR; CDR2 reads FQNEAQ (reference sequence). This CDR3 reads CASSLGGRLMNTEAFF. CDR3 DNA: TGTGCCAGCAGCCTGGGTGGCAGACTAATGAACACTGAAGCTTTCTTT.

About this clone itself: A far bigger clonotype differs at one base, so this is likely a read error. The chain employs TRBV28 and TRBJ2-6, with a tentative D call TRBD1 (6 bases). This CDR3 spans 20 amino acids. V lost 4 bases, J lost 4 bases, and 26 bases lay in between. CDR1 and CDR2 (germline): MDHEN, SYDVKM. CDR3 sequence: CASSSTTRGRALSGANVLTF. In DNA, the CDR3 is TGTGCCAGCAGTTCGACGACCAGGGGTAGGGCGCTGTCCGGGGCCAACGTCCTGACTTTC.

The CDR3 reads CASSRGLARTGTDTQYF. Here the CDR3 DNA reads TGTGCCAGCAGCCGGGGACTAGCACGGACCGGCACAGATACGCAGTATTTT. The rearrangement links TRBV5-5 to TRBJ2-3; 9 bases are a match to TRBD2. CDR1 and CDR2 from the germline V gene are SGHKS and YYEKEE (reference sequence). This CDR3 is built from 17 residues. The V segment lost 4 bases and the J segment 1 base; nucleotides outside the gene matches: 10.

The rearrangement joins TRBV6-1 to TRBJ1-4; 8 bases are a match to TRBD1. Germline CDR1 is MNHNS and CDR2 is SASEGT. The CDR3 sequence is 14 residues long. V shed 6 bases and J 7 bases; nucleotides not matched to a gene: 7. This CDR3 is CASRGQGWTEKLFF. The CDR3 DNA is TGTGCCAGCAGAGGACAGGGTTGGACTGAAAAACTGTTTTTT.

For this clone: Other DNA sequences in this sample translate to the same CDR3. The gene calls are TRBV5-1 and TRBJ2-1; TRBD2 agrees at 13 bases. CDR1 is SGHRS and CDR2 is YFSETQ in the germline V gene. Trimming took 4 bases from V and 0 from J; bases not matched to a gene: 1. This CDR3 comprises 16 residues. The CDR3 reads CASSRTSGSSYNEQFF. Written as DNA, the CDR3 is TGCGCCAGCAGCCGGACTAGCGGGAGCTCCTACAATGAGCAGTTCTTC.

The rearrangement uses TRBV5-5 and TRBJ2-1, with TRBD2 matching over 8 bases. Germline V gene sequence: CDR1 SGHKS, CDR2 YYEKEE (reference sequence). Trimming took 2 bases from V and 8 from J; bases not matched to a gene: 15. The CDR3 consists of 17 residues. The CDR3 DNA is TGTGCCAGCAGCTTAAAGTCCCCGGGGCTAGCGGGTCATGAGCAGTTCTTC. It yields the protein CASSLKSPGLAGHEQFF.

This clone was seen more than once but under ten times. V is TRBV7-9 and J is TRBJ2-2; D unresolved. Per germline, CDR1 SEHNR and CDR2 FQNEAQ (reference sequence). This CDR3 has 14 amino acids. Trimming left V 1 base short and J 6 bases short, with 9 bases between. The CDR3 nucleotides read TGTGCCAGCAGCTTAGGGAGAATGGCCGGGGAGCTGTTTTTT. It encodes CASSLGRMAGELFF.

This clone was seen many times. This sample includes further DNA sequences coding for the same CDR3. CDR3 DNA sequence: TGTGCCAGCAGCTTGGGACGGACTGGGGCCAACGTCCTGACTTTC. It yields the protein CASSLGRTGANVLTF. V is TRBV7-2 and J is TRBJ2-6; tentatively, D is TRBD1 or TRBD2 (5 bases each). CDR3 size: 15 residues. V dropped 3 bases and J dropped 2 bases, with 8 bases sitting between them. The germline V gene has CDR1 SGHTA and CDR2 FQGNSA.